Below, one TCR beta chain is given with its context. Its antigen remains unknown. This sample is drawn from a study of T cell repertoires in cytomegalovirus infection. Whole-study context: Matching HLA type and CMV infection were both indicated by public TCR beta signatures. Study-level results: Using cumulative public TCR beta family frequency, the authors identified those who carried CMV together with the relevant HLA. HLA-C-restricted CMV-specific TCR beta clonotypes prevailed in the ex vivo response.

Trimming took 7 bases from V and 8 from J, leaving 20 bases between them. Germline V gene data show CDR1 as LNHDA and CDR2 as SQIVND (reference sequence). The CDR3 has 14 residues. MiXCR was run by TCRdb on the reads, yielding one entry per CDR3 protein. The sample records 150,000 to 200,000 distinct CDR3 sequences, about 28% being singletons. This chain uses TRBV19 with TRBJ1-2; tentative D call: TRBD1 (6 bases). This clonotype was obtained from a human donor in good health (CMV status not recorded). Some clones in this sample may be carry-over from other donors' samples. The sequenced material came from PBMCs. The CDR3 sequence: CASTRGPNPLGYTF. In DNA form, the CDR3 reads TGTGCCAGTACGCGGGGGCCAAATCCTCTCGGCTACACCTTC.